This TCR beta chain was captured in a study of T cell responses to AZD1222 COVID-19 vaccine. Regarding the study as a whole: The sample set comprised mostly white British donors with more females, and clonal diversity was possibly underestimated. Variant regions that are unmutated are reportedly the target of nearly half of spike-specific TCRs. The span of vaccine-associated CD4 TCRs extended across spike, with dominance at 160-218 and 743-854.

J lost 3 bases, V lost 3 bases, and 4 bases had no gene match. Germline V gene sequence: CDR1 WSHSY, CDR2 SAAADI. This CDR3 comprises 15 residues. A remark on this clone: The antigen is unknown.

Repertoires were generated with immunoSEQ multiplex PCR, while TCRdb's copy carries only in-frame clones and drops some. The table records over 150,000 clones, 94% of them present only once. The V and J genes are TRBV10-2 and TRBJ2-7; the match to TRBD2 covers 11 bases. This sequence was found in an adult who received the AZD1222 COVID-19 vaccine. The sequencing here drew on peripheral blood, taken 28 days after the second AZD1222 dose. The CDR3: CASSDGTSGIYEQYF. DNA for the CDR3: TGCGCCAGCAGTGACGGGACTAGCGGCATCTACGAGCAGTACTTC.